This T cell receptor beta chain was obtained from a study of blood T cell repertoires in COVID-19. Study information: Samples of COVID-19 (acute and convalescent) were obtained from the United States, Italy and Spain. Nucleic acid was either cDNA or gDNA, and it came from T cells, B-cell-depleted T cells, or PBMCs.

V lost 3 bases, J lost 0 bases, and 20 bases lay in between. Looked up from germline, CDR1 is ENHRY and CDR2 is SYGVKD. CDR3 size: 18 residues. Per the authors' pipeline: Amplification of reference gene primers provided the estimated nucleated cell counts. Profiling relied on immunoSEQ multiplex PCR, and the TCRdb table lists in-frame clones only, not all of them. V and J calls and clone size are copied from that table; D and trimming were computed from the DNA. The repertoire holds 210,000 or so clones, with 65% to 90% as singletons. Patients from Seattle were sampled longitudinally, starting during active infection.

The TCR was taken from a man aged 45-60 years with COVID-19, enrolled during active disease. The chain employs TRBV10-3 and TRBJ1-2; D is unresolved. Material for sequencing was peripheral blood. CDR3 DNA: TGTGCCATCAGTGACCCCACACGCACCTATGGAGCTAACTATGGCTACACCTTC. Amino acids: CAISDPTRTYGANYGYTF.